This entry concerns a single TCR beta chain. Assay: immunoSEQ multiplex PCR; the TCRdb copy retains only in-frame clones and omits some. Of about 88,000 clones in the sample, about 87% were seen once. The CDR3 has 17 residues. V gave up 7 bases and J gave up 2 bases, with 21 bases separating them. Germline V CDR1 and CDR2: MNHEY, SMNVEV (reference sequence). This sample is part of a study of OX40 agonist ivuxolimab in advanced cancers. The TCR was taken from an adult with an advanced solid tumor such as melanoma, head and neck, liver or kidney cancer. Material: CD4+ or CD8+ T cells sorted from blood, obtained in a trial of the OX40 agonist ivuxolimab. The chain employs TRBV27 and TRBJ2-1, with D perhaps TRBD2 (6 bases). The DNA for the CDR3 is TGTGCCAGCATGACTAGTGCTACGGGAAACACCTACAATGAGCAGTTCTTC. Protein sequence: CASMTSATGNTYNEQFF.